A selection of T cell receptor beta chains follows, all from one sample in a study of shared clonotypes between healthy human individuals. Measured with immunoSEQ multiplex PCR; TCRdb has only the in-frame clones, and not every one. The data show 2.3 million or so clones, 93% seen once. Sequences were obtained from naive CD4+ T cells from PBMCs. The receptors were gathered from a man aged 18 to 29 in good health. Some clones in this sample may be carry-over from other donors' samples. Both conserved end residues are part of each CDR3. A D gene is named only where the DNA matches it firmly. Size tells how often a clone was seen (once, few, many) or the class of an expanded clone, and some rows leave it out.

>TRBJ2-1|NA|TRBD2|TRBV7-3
CASSWGTSGHNEQFF
TGTGCCAGCAGCTGGGGGACTAGCGGGCACAATGAGCAGTTCTTC
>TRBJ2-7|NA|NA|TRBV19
CASTTGRGTDSYEQYF
TGTGCCAGTACAACCGGCCGGGGGACGGATTCCTACGAGCAGTACTTC
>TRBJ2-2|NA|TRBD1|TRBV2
CASSQQGGHTGELFF
TGTGCCAGCAGTCAACAGGGGGGACACACCGGGGAGCTGTTTTTT
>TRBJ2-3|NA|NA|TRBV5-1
CASSFLIAIGTDTQYF
TGCGCCAGCAGCTTTCTAATAGCGATCGGCACAGATACGCAGTATTTT
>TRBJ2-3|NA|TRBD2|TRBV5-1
CASSYGLAGGPDTQYF
TGCGCCAGCAGCTACGGACTAGCGGGAGGGCCAGATACGCAGTATTTT
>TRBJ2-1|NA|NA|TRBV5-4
CASSLGQLSYNEQFF
TGTGCCAGCAGCTTGGGGCAGCTTTCCTACAATGAGCAGTTCTTC
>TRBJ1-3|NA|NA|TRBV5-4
CASSEHQGPGNTIYF
TGTGCCAGCAGCGAACACCAGGGTCCTGGAAACACCATATATTTT
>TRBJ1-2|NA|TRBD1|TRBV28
CASSFRQGNRGYTF
TGTGCCAGCAGTTTCCGACAGGGAAACCGCGGCTACACCTTC
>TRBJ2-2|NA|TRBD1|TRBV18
CASSRDRNTGELFF
TGTGCCAGCTCACGGGACAGAAACACCGGGGAGCTGTTTTTT
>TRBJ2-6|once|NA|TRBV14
CASSQAGSGANVLTF
TGTGCCAGCAGCCAGGCTGGGTCTGGGGCCAACGTCCTGACTTTC
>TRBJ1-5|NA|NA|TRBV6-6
CASTPRLDQPQHF
TGTGCCAGCACCCCGAGATTAGATCAGCCCCAGCATTTT
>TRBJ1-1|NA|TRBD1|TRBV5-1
CASSIGTGVTEAFF
TGCGCCAGCAGCATCGGGACAGGGGTCACTGAAGCTTTCTTT
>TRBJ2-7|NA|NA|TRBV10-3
CASGGYEQYF
TGTGCCTCTGGAGGGTACGAGCAGTACTTC
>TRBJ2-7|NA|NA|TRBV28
CASSPGRTYEQYF
TGTGCCAGCAGTCCGGGACGGACCTACGAGCAGTACTTC
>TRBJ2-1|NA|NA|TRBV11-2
CASSFGNTGAPVF
TGTGCCAGCAGCTTCGGTAATACGGGAGCTCCGGTCTTC
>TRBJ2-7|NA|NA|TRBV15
CATSRDSGSYEQYF
TGTGCCACCAGCAGAGATTCGGGCAGCTACGAGCAGTACTTC
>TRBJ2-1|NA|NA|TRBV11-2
CASSPSVRYEQFF
TGTGCCAGCAGCCCCAGCGTACGCTATGAGCAGTTCTTC
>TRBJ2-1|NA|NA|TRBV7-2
CASSFSKGNEQFF
TGTGCCAGCAGCTTCTCCAAGGGCAATGAGCAGTTCTTC
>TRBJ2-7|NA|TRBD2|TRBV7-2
CASSLGLAGGEQYF
TGTGCCAGCAGCTTAGGGCTAGCGGGAGGTGAGCAGTACTTC
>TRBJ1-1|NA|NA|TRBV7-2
CASSLTLDTEAFF
TGTGCCAGCAGCTTAACACTGGACACTGAAGCTTTCTTT